These T cell receptor beta chains were read from a single sample in a study of CD8 T cells in ankylosing spondylitis. One entry per CDR3 protein, called by TCRdb with MiXCR from the 5' RACE reads. The table has hundreds of thousands of distinct CDR3 sequences, roughly 18% seen once. Sequenced sample: blood, either unsorted or a sorted T cell fraction (not recorded which). All receptors derive from a male donor with ankylosing spondylitis. The CDR3 runs from the conserved cysteine through the conserved F or W. The D gene is left open where the match is weak. Expanded clones get a size class; other rows say once, few or many, or leave the size out.

j_call	d_call	clone_size	v_call	cdr3_aa	cdr3_nt
TRBJ2-2	.	.	TRBV6-4	CASSDSRENTGELFF	TGTGCCAGCAGTGACTCGAGGGAGAACACCGGGGAGCTGTTTTTT
TRBJ2-7	.	many	TRBV12-3/TRBV12-4	CASSLDVSTYEQYF	TGTGCCAGCAGTTTAGATGTCAGCACCTACGAGCAGTACTTC
TRBJ2-7	TRBD1	few	TRBV5-1	CASSFWGQGNEQYF	TGCGCCAGCAGCTTTTGGGGACAGGGCAATGAGCAGTACTTC
TRBJ2-1	.	.	TRBV4-1	CASSQLADSSYNEQFF	TGCGCCAGCAGCCAATTGGCGGACAGCTCCTACAATGAGCAGTTCTTC
TRBJ2-7	.	many	TRBV4-1	CASSQDGQVDYEQYF	TGCGCCAGCAGCCAAGACGGCCAGGTTGACTACGAGCAGTACTTC
TRBJ2-5	.	.	TRBV11-2	CASSDGKLGARETQYF	TGTGCCAGCAGCGACGGAAAACTGGGAGCACGGGAGACCCAGTACTTC
TRBJ1-1	.	.	TRBV12-3/TRBV12-4	CASSPDRINTEAFF	TGTGCCAGCAGTCCGGACAGAATTAACACTGAAGCTTTCTTT
TRBJ2-5	TRBD1	.	TRBV11-1	CASSSTPGQGPGWETQYF	TGTGCCAGCAGCTCCACACCGGGACAGGGGCCAGGATGGGAGACCCAGTACTTC
TRBJ1-5	.	.	TRBV6-1	CASSEGPSNQPQHF	TGTGCCAGCAGTGAAGGTCCGAGCAATCAGCCCCAGCATTTT
TRBJ2-1	.	.	TRBV6-2/TRBV6-3	CASSGRGLSEQFF	TGTGCCAGCAGTGGACGGGGTCTCAGCGAGCAGTTCTTC
TRBJ1-1	.	.	TRBV28	CASSQQGTDTEAFF	TGTGCCAGCAGTCAACAGGGAACCGACACTGAAGCTTTCTTT
TRBJ1-4	.	few	TRBV4-1	CASSQVMGNEKLFF	TGCGCCAGCAGCCAAGTAATGGGTAATGAAAAACTGTTTTTT
TRBJ2-1	.	many	TRBV29-1	CSVSNTDNEQFF	TGCAGCGTGAGTAACACCGACAATGAGCAGTTCTTC
TRBJ1-1	.	.	TRBV29-1	CSVEDGTPEAFF	TGCAGCGTTGAAGATGGGACACCAGAAGCTTTCTTT
TRBJ2-2	TRBD1	few	TRBV2	CATDRGGTGELFF	TGTGCCACGGACAGGGGGGGCACCGGGGAGCTGTTTTTT
TRBJ1-2	.	few	TRBV12-3/TRBV12-4	CASSFGGSSGYTF	TGTGCCAGCAGTTTCGGGGGAAGTAGCGGCTACACCTTC
TRBJ2-7	.	many	TRBV7-9	CASSLVADYEQYF	TGTGCCAGCAGCTTAGTGGCCGACTACGAGCAGTACTTC
TRBJ2-2	TRBD2	.	TRBV20-1	CSARGRGGTGELFF	TGCAGTGCTAGGGGACGGGGGGGCACCGGGGAGCTGTTTTTT
TRBJ1-2	.	.	TRBV27	CASSFQGNYGYTF	TGTGCCAGCAGCTTCCAGGGGAACTATGGCTACACCTTC
TRBJ1-2	TRBD1	.	TRBV5-4	CASSLRQGNYGYTF	TGTGCCAGCAGCTTGAGACAGGGTAACTATGGCTACACCTTC
TRBJ1-3	.	.	TRBV10-3	CAIRAVSGNTIYF	TGTGCCATCCGAGCGGTTTCTGGAAACACCATATATTTT
TRBJ2-7	.	few	TRBV30	CAWSVAGDYEQYF	TGTGCCTGGAGTGTTGCAGGGGACTACGAGCAGTACTTC
TRBJ2-1	.	few	TRBV20-1	CSATWGNEQFF	TGCAGTGCTACTTGGGGCAATGAGCAGTTCTTC
TRBJ2-5	.	.	TRBV20-1	CSAPPDMGNWETQYF	TGCAGTGCCCCCCCAGACATGGGGAATTGGGAGACCCAGTACTTC
TRBJ2-7	.	many	TRBV4-1	CASSQVRGYEQYF	TGCGCCAGCAGCCAAGTAAGGGGCTACGAGCAGTACTTC
TRBJ2-3	TRBD2	few	TRBV11-2	CASSLRVAGGVEDTQYF	TGTGCCAGCAGCTTACGTGTGGCGGGGGGGGTTGAAGATACGCAGTATTTT
TRBJ1-1	.	.	TRBV30	CAWENSPLNTEAFF	TGTGCCTGGGAGAATTCCCCCTTGAACACTGAAGCTTTCTTT
TRBJ1-5	.	few	TRBV28	CASSPPGGAGWYSNQPQHF	TGTGCCAGCAGTCCCCCGGGCGGGGCTGGATGGTATAGCAATCAGCCCCAGCATTTT
TRBJ2-3	.	.	TRBV3-1	CASSQDRALAFGTQYF	TGTGCCAGCAGCCAAGATCGAGCCCTAGCCTTCGGTACGCAGTATTTT
TRBJ2-5	.	.	TRBV29-1	CSVVEGLPVQETQYF	TGCAGCGTTGTGGAGGGGCTCCCGGTCCAGGAGACCCAGTACTTC
TRBJ2-3	TRBD2	.	TRBV4-3	CASSSGLAGADTQYF	TGCGCCAGCAGCTCGGGACTAGCGGGAGCGGATACGCAGTATTTT
TRBJ1-4	TRBD1	few	TRBV11-1	CASSTLLGQRPPFTNEKLFF	TGTGCCAGCAGCACCCTCCTGGGACAGCGCCCACCGTTTACTAATGAAAAACTGTTTTTT
TRBJ2-2	TRBD1	.	TRBV11-2	CASSPHRDRDYTGELFF	TGTGCCAGCAGCCCGCACCGGGACAGGGATTACACCGGGGAGCTGTTTTTT
TRBJ1-1	.	few	TRBV7-2	CASSLVPGAGAFF	TGTGCCAGCAGCTTAGTTCCTGGGGCCGGGGCTTTCTTT
TRBJ2-1	.	.	TRBV7-6	CASSYGEYNEQFF	TGTGCCAGCAGCTACGGGGAGTACAATGAGCAGTTCTTC
TRBJ2-2	.	.	TRBV24-1	CATSDLVDDTGELFF	TGTGCCACCAGTGATTTGGTGGACGATACCGGGGAGCTGTTTTTT
TRBJ2-1	TRBD2	many	TRBV29-1	CSLLAGLYNEQFF	TGCAGCCTCCTAGCGGGGTTATACAATGAGCAGTTCTTC
TRBJ1-1	.	many	TRBV12-3/TRBV12-4	CASSLRGTNTEAFF	TGTGCCAGCAGTCTTCGGGGAACGAACACTGAAGCTTTCTTT
TRBJ2-7	.	.	TRBV7-6	CASSLERDSPSYEQYF	TGTGCCAGCAGCTTAGAGCGGGACAGCCCCTCCTACGAGCAGTACTTC
TRBJ2-3	.	few	TRBV7-6	CATMPLPTDTQYF	TGTGCCACCATGCCCCTGCCCACAGATACGCAGTATTTT
TRBJ2-2	.	few	TRBV27	CASSFLPYRVDGELFF	TGTGCCAGCAGTTTCCTCCCCTACAGGGTGGACGGGGAGCTGTTTTTT
TRBJ1-1	.	few	TRBV3-1	CASSQGVEAFF	TGTGCCAGCAGCCAAGGGGTTGAAGCTTTCTTT
TRBJ2-7	TRBD1	few	TRBV7-9	CASSLATGWSHEQYF	TGTGCCAGCAGCTTAGCGACAGGGTGGTCCCACGAGCAGTACTTC
TRBJ2-5	.	few	TRBV29-1	CSGVLGDAAETQYF	TGCAGCGGTGTGTTGGGGGACGCTGCAGAGACCCAGTACTTC
TRBJ2-3	.	.	TRBV11-3	CASSLPGLPDTQYF	TGTGCCAGCAGCTTACCGGGTCTCCCAGATACGCAGTATTTT
TRBJ2-5	.	many	TRBV3-1	CASSQEWSREETQYF	TGTGCCAGCAGCCAAGAATGGAGCAGGGAAGAGACCCAGTACTTC
TRBJ1-5	TRBD1	.	TRBV6-1	CASSPTGDDQPQHF	TGTGCCAGCAGCCCGACAGGGGACGATCAGCCCCAGCATTTT
TRBJ1-4	.	.	TRBV12-3/TRBV12-4	CASSLAGSWEKLFF	TGTGCCAGCAGTTTAGCCGGCTCCTGGGAAAAACTGTTTTTT
TRBJ1-1	.	.	TRBV7-6	CASSSDGIEAFF	TGTGCCAGCAGCTCGGACGGAATTGAGGCTTTCTTT
TRBJ2-5	.	.	TRBV3-1	CASSQEGVAWLETQYF	TGTGCCAGCAGCCAAGAAGGAGTAGCGTGGTTGGAGACCCAGTACTTC